These 15 T cell receptor beta chains were sequenced from one sample in a study of human thymus T cells. Corrective cardiac surgery supplied the resected thymus tissue. This table comes from immunoSEQ multiplex PCR, and its TCRdb copy is limited to in-frame clones, with some not included. The table includes fewer than 90,000 clones, about 96% detected once. Sequences were obtained from thymus tissue. Receptors were obtained from a boy in the first two years of life with a congenital heart defect but otherwise immunologically healthy.

This chain joins TRBV7-9 and TRBJ1-5, with 9 positions matching TRBD1. The CDR3 loop spans 12 amino acids. Germline V CDR1 and CDR2: SEHNR, FQNEAQ (reference sequence). J was trimmed by 8 bases and V by 5 bases; bases with no gene match: 1. CDR3 loop: CASSRQGEPQHF. For the CDR3, the DNA is TGTGCCAGCAGCCGACAGGGGGAGCCCCAGCATTTT.

The chain combines TRBV4-1 with TRBJ2-7, with TRBD2 matching over 7 bases. The CDR3 length is 22 residues. The V and J ends lost 2 bases and 4 bases, in that order; junction bases with no gene match: 29. CDR1 is MGHRA, CDR2 YSYEKL, per germline. For the CDR3, the DNA is TGCGCCAGCAGCCAACCTAAGATGGGCCCAAACCCGGGTCTAGCGGACATGTACGAGCAGTACTTC. Translating it yields CASSQPKMGPNPGLADMYEQYF.

The chain links TRBV6-1 to TRBJ2-7; TRBD1 matches at 7 bases. V trimming: 5 bases; J trimming: 4 bases; junction bases outside the gene matches: 8. CDR1 is MNHNS and CDR2 is SASEGT in the germline V gene. The CDR3 contains 14 residues. This CDR3 reads CASSSGTVPYEQYF. The CDR3 nucleotides read TGTGCCAGCAGTTCCGGGACAGTTCCTTACGAGCAGTACTTC.

The J gene is TRBJ2-5, the V gene TRBV4-2, with a tentative D call TRBD2 (7 bases). Between the trimmed V and J ends, which lost 0 bases and 1 base, there was a span of 15 bases. Germline V gene lookup returns CDR1 LGHNA and CDR2 YNFKEQ. CDR3 length: 17 amino acids. The CDR3 DNA is TGTGCCAGCAGCCAAGAGGGAAGGGGGGGAATCCAAGAGACCCAGTACTTC. Its protein is CASSQEGRGGIQETQYF.

The J gene is TRBJ2-7, the V gene TRBV7-3; D call uncertain. Trimming stripped 3 bases from V and 5 bases from J, with 8 bases between. Germline V gene data show CDR1 as SGHTA and CDR2 as FQGTGA. The CDR3 has 12 residues. CDR3 bases: TGTGCCAGCAGCTTGAAGGGTAACGAGCAGTACTTC. It encodes CASSLKGNEQYF.

This clone appeared a few times. V gene TRBV9 combines with J gene TRBJ2-7, with 7 nucleotides matching TRBD1. J lost 4 bases, V lost 0 bases, and 10 bases had no gene match. Germline V gives CDR1 SGDLS, CDR2 YYNGEE. This CDR3 is 16 amino acids long. CDR3 nucleotides: TGTGCCAGCAGCGTAGAACAGGGGATAGGACGATACGAGCAGTACTTC. Residues: CASSVEQGIGRYEQYF.

The V gene is TRBV4-2, the J gene TRBJ2-7; TRBD2 aligns across 8 bases. Germline V gives CDR1 LGHNA, CDR2 YNFKEQ. The junction had 12 bases not matched to a gene; V was cut back by 0 bases and J by 2 bases. The CDR3 totals 18 residues. The CDR3 sequence: CASSQEDGEREQPYEQYF. For the CDR3, the DNA is TGTGCCAGCAGCCAAGAAGACGGGGAGCGGGAGCAGCCCTACGAGCAGTACTTC.

The chain joins TRBV10-3 to TRBJ1-5; D is uncertain. Looked up from germline, CDR1 is ENHRY and CDR2 is SYGVKD. V lost 0 bases to trimming and J lost 3 bases, with 9 bases between them. This CDR3 region has 15 residues. CDR3 nucleotides: TGTGCCATCAGTGAGTCGCGGGGTCCCAATCAGCCCCAGCATTTT. This sequence encodes CAISESRGPNQPQHF.

The rearrangement links TRBV13 to TRBJ1-1; 8 bases are shared with TRBD1. The CDR3 runs 17 residues. After removal of 2 bases from V and 3 bases from J, the junction contained 11 bases not matched to a gene. CDR1 PRHDT and CDR2 FYEKMQ come from the germline V gene (reference sequence). CDR3 in amino acids: CASSLLGQEVRDTEAFF. For the CDR3, the DNA is TGTGCCAGCAGCTTACTGGGACAGGAGGTTAGGGACACTGAAGCTTTCTTT.

The chain uses TRBV7-9 and TRBJ1-3, with D possibly being TRBD1 (6 bases). Germline V CDR1 and CDR2: SEHNR, FQNEAQ (reference sequence). V was trimmed by 1 base and J by 0 bases, leaving 16 bases between them. The CDR3 covers 18 residues. In DNA, the CDR3 is TGTGCCAGCAGCTTAGAGGGGGGAGGGGACCTCTCTGGAAACACCATATATTTT. It translates to CASSLEGGGDLSGNTIYF.

V is TRBV6-4 and J is TRBJ1-2; 8 positions agree with TRBD1. V was clipped by 2 bases and J by 4 bases; unmatched bases: 3. The CDR3 contains 14 residues. The germline CDR1 and CDR2 sequences are MRHNA and SNTAGT. CDR3 loop: CASSDPTGAYGYTF. In nucleotides, the CDR3 is TGTGCCAGCAGTGACCCGACAGGGGCCTATGGCTACACCTTC.

Written as DNA, the CDR3 is TGTGCCAGCAGCCCCCAAGGCGGGGGGGAGAGTACGGATGAGCAGTTCTTC. Protein product: CASSPQGGGESTDEQFF. J is TRBJ2-1 and V is TRBV9; 9 bases line up with TRBD2. Germline V gives CDR1 SGDLS, CDR2 YYNGEE. CDR3 length: 17 residues. J was trimmed by 8 bases and V by 4 bases; bases with no gene match: 16.

The gene calls are TRBV11-3 and TRBJ2-5, with TRBD2 matching 13 bases. V trimming: 0 bases; J trimming: 4 bases; junction bases outside the gene matches: 11. CDR3 length equals 19 residues. The germline V gene encodes CDR1 SGHNT and CDR2 YENEEA. Here the CDR3 reads CASSLDQHTSGGVGETQYF. The CDR3 DNA is TGTGCCAGCAGCTTAGATCAGCACACTAGCGGGGGGGTAGGAGAGACCCAGTACTTC. Looking up the rest from reference TRBV11-3 and TRBJ2-5 gives the full variable domain: EAGVVQSPRYKIIEKKQPVAFWCNPISGHNTLYWYLQNLGQGPELLIRYENEEAVDDSQLPKDRFSAERLKGVDSTLKIQPAELGDSAVYLCASSLDQHTSGGVGETQYFGPGTRLLVL.

This chain connects TRBV7-9 to TRBJ1-1, with a tentative D call TRBD1 (6 bases). In germline, CDR1 is SEHNR, CDR2 FQNEAQ (reference sequence). This CDR3 spans 15 amino acids. V was cut by 4 bases and J by 4 bases, with 16 bases left in between. As DNA, the CDR3 is TGTGCCAGCAGCTCCCGCGAGGGGGGGGGCACTGAAGCTTTCTTT. This encodes CASSSREGGGTEAFF.

The chain has TRBV10-2 and TRBJ2-1; D not certain. Germline-derived CDR1 and CDR2 are WSHSY and SAAADI. The CDR3 covers 11 residues. V shed 6 bases and J shed 8 bases, with 8 bases lying between them. CDR3 loop: CASSDIHEQFF. DNA of the CDR3: TGCGCCAGCAGCGACATCCATGAGCAGTTCTTC.